This entry lists 16 T cell receptor beta chains sequenced from one sample in a study of T-cell reconstitution after alpha-beta-depleted transplantation in children. Unique molecular identifiers were used in preparing the TCRbeta library. TCRdb independently ran MiXCR on the PCR reads; one entry per CDR3 protein. This sample carries around 490,000 distinct CDR3 sequences, about an eighth of them seen once, and the ten largest clones take 12% to 15%. Sequencing used PBMCs, mostly from graft donor cells, obtained 180 days after TCRalphabeta/CD19-depleted stem cell transplant. The source is a female patient between 2 and 15 years old who had a stem cell transplant for aplastic anemia, so the T cells may come from the graft donor.

This clonotype has a handful of counts. The chain has TRBV20-1 and TRBJ2-1; the D is unclear. Trimming shortened V by 1 base and J by 1 base, and 17 bases separated the two germline ends. Per germline, CDR1 DFQATT and CDR2 SNEGSKA (reference sequence). The CDR3 runs to 17 residues. This CDR3 reads CSARGYPTTLSYNEQFF. CDR3 sequence (DNA): TGCAGTGCTAGAGGGTACCCGACAACCCTTTCCTACAATGAGCAGTTCTTC.

This sequence joins TRBV15 and TRBJ1-5; D not resolved. The CDR3 is 15 amino acids. Germline CDR1 reads LNHNV; CDR2 reads YYDKDF (reference sequence). V dropped 0 bases and J dropped 7 bases, with 13 bases sitting between them. The CDR3 region is CATSRDKDANQPQHF. The CDR3 DNA sequence: TGTGCCACCAGCAGAGATAAAGACGCGAACCAGCCCCAGCATTTT.

The V and J genes are TRBV7-9 and TRBJ2-1; 7 bases map to TRBD1. This CDR3 has 17 amino acids. With V trimmed by 5 bases and J by 2 bases, 12 bases remained unmatched. Germline loops: CDR1 SEHNR, CDR2 FQNEAQ (reference sequence). CDR3 DNA: TGTGCCAGCAGCCCAAAAGGGACAGTGCTCCCCTACAATGAGCAGTTCTTC. It codes for CASSPKGTVLPYNEQFF.

This clonotype was counted a few times. The J gene is TRBJ2-1, the V gene TRBV2; TRBD1 matches 9 bases. The CDR3 extends over 18 amino acids. J gave up 4 bases and V 3 bases, and 13 bases lay outside the gene matches. Germline V gene lookup returns CDR1 SNHLY and CDR2 FYNNEI. CDR3 region: CASSEGGTGISIYNEQFF. The CDR3 coding sequence is TGTGCCAGCAGTGAGGGGGGGACAGGGATTTCAATTTACAATGAGCAGTTCTTC. The whole variable domain, filled in from reference TRBV2 and TRBJ2-1, reads EPEVTQTPSHQVTQMGQEVILRCVPISNHLYFYWYRQILGQKVEFLVSFYNNEISEKSEIFDDQFSVERPDGSNFTLKIRSTKLEDSAMYFCASSEGGTGISIYNEQFFGPGTRLTVL.

This clonotype has more than one count but fewer than ten. The chain recombines TRBV6-1 with TRBJ2-3, with no clear D. This CDR3 region has 16 residues. V shed 2 bases and J shed 0 bases, with 12 bases lying between them. Germline loops: CDR1 MNHNS, CDR2 SASEGT. The CDR3 spells CASSERWSTSTDTQYF. The CDR3 DNA is TGTGCCAGCAGTGAAAGGTGGAGTACTAGCACAGATACGCAGTATTTT.

This chain uses TRBV19 with TRBJ1-1, with TRBD1 as a possible D gene (5 bases). V lost 6 bases and J 6 bases, leaving 11 bases between the germline ends. Per the germline V gene, CDR1 is LNHDA and CDR2 is SQIVND (reference sequence). The CDR3 totals 12 residues. The CDR3 bases are TGTGCCAGTAGGACAGCGGCCTCTGAAGCTTTCTTT. It translates to CASRTAASEAFF.

This clonotype was seen more than once but under ten times. This rearrangement joins TRBV20-1 to TRBJ2-1; 8 bases line up with TRBD2. Germline V CDR1 and CDR2: DFQATT, SNEGSKA (reference sequence). The CDR3 spans 14 residues. V lost 6 bases to trimming and J lost 2 bases; unmatched junction nucleotides: 6. The CDR3 protein is CSASGLAPYNEQFF. CDR3 DNA: TGCAGTGCAAGCGGACTAGCACCCTACAATGAGCAGTTCTTC.

CDR3 sequence (DNA): TGCAGCGTTCTGACAGGGGCCGCGACCTCTGAAGCTTTCTTT. Encoded protein: CSVLTGAATSEAFF. The chain has TRBV29-1 and TRBJ1-1; 8 bases align to TRBD1. This CDR3 spans 14 amino acids. Per germline, CDR1 SQVTM and CDR2 ANQGSEA. V dropped 5 bases and J dropped 6; count of bases not matched to a gene: 11.

The sample holds many counts of this clonotype. The V and J genes are TRBV5-5 and TRBJ2-7; D not resolved. The V end lost 4 bases, the J end lost 1 base, and 12 bases lay between the germline ends. Looked up from germline, CDR1 is SGHKS and CDR2 is YYEKEE (reference sequence). This CDR3 region has 14 residues. CDR3 bases: TGTGCCAGCAGCCCTATGACTTGGTCCTACGAGCAGTACTTC. It encodes CASSPMTWSYEQYF.

This chain connects TRBV2 to TRBJ2-1; weak D call: TRBD1 (6 bases). The germline gives CDR1 SNHLY, CDR2 FYNNEI. This CDR3 comprises 12 residues. V was trimmed by 6 bases and J by 16 bases, leaving 19 bases between them. Written as DNA, the CDR3 is TGTGCCAGCAGCGCCAGACAGGCGACGAAATTCTTC. Protein: CASSARQATKFF. Drawing the rest from reference TRBV2 and TRBJ2-1, the complete variable domain is EPEVTQTPSHQVTQMGQEVILRCVPISNHLYFYWYRQILGQKVEFLVSFYNNEISEKSEIFDDQFSVERPDGSNFTLKIRSTKLEDSAMYFCASSARQATKFFGPGTRLTVL.

The gene calls are TRBV7-2 and TRBJ1-2, with 8 bases that match TRBD1. In germline, CDR1 is SGHTA, CDR2 FQGNSA. Losses at the gene ends were 3 bases for V and 3 bases for J; bases not matched to a gene: 9. The CDR3 contains 16 residues. CDR3 DNA sequence: TGTGCCAGCAGCTTCCTTCCGGGACAGGAGGACTATGGCTACACCTTC. Protein sequence: CASSFLPGQEDYGYTF.

The rearrangement links TRBV20-1 to TRBJ2-1, with D perhaps TRBD2 (6 bases). CDR1 is DFQATT, CDR2 SNEGSKA, per germline (reference sequence). This CDR3 has 14 amino acids. V dropped 3 bases and J dropped 3 bases, with 12 bases sitting between them. The CDR3 nucleotides read TGCAGTGCTAGGGACCTCGGGGGCTACAATGAGCAGTTCTTC. It translates to CSARDLGGYNEQFF.

The chain employs TRBV18 and TRBJ2-5, with 8 bases identical to TRBD1. The CDR3 has 16 residues. V gave up 4 bases and J gave up 5 bases; unmatched junction bases: 12. CDR1 and CDR2 from the germline V gene are KGHSH and LQKENI. The CDR3 sequence: CASSRTGTGSPETQYF. The CDR3 DNA sequence: TGTGCCAGCTCACGAACCGGGACAGGCTCGCCGGAGACCCAGTACTTC.

The V call is TRBV20-1, the J call TRBJ2-7; D unclear. Trimming removed 0 bases at V and 0 bases at J, with 9 bases between. Germline values: CDR1 DFQATT, CDR2 SNEGSKA (reference sequence). CDR3 length equals 14 residues. This chain's CDR3 is CSAREVRLSYEQYF. The CDR3 nucleotides are TGCAGTGCTAGAGAGGTCAGGCTCTCCTACGAGCAGTACTTC.

This clonotype showed up many times. The V gene is TRBV6-2 or TRBV6-3, the J gene TRBJ2-7, with a weak D call TRBD2 (5 bases). V dropped 6 bases and J dropped 2 bases, with 14 bases sitting between them. In germline, CDR1 is MNHEY, CDR2 SVGEGT. The length of the CDR3 is 14 residues. CDR3 sequence reads: CASSPTSGPYEQYF. DNA of the CDR3: TGTGCCAGCAGCCCAACGAGCGGTCCCTACGAGCAGTACTTC.

This clonotype was counted a few times. V gene TRBV14 combines with J gene TRBJ1-1, with no clear D. Germline lookup yields CDR1 SGHDN and CDR2 FVKESK. The CDR3 contains 19 residues. V dropped 4 bases and J dropped 3 bases, with 27 bases sitting between them. CDR3 coding DNA: TGTGCCAGCAGCCCCTCCCCGCTACAGTCTTTTAAGGGCGACACTGAAGCTTTCTTT. Translating gives CASSPSPLQSFKGDTEAFF.